The 4 T cell receptor beta chains presented below share a single source sample, sequenced in a study of cytomegalovirus exposure and HLA in healthy donors. Vbeta (60) and Jbeta (13) primers were used in the PCR. TCRdb's table, derived via immunoSEQ multiplex PCR, lists solely in-frame clones and lacks some. The sample holds under 70,000 clones, 68% seen once. Sequenced input: PBMCs. Source of these receptors: a woman aged 25 to 45 in good health and CMV-seronegative.

This clone appeared a few times. J is TRBJ2-5 and V is TRBV19, with a weak D call TRBD1 (6 bases). Germline-derived CDR1 and CDR2 are LNHDA and SQIVND (reference sequence). This CDR3 spans 15 amino acids. V was shortened by 6 bases and J by 4 bases, with 18 bases between the two germline ends. The CDR3 nucleotides read TGTGCCAGTAGCCTGGGACACCCCGGCGGAGAGACCCAGTACTTC. It yields the protein CASSLGHPGGETQYF.

The V call is TRBV10-3, the J call TRBJ2-2; D possibly corresponds to TRBD1 (6 bases). Germline assignment: CDR1 ENHRY and CDR2 SYGVKD. V was trimmed by 4 bases and J by 4 bases, leaving 16 bases between them. The CDR3 covers 16 residues. CDR3 protein: CAISGQESRSTGELFF. The CDR3 nucleotides read TGTGCCATCAGTGGACAGGAGAGTAGAAGCACCGGGGAGCTGTTTTTT.

The V call is TRBV11-1, the J call TRBJ1-1, with D possibly TRBD1 on 6 matching bases. This CDR3 contains 13 residues. Germline CDR1 and CDR2: SGHAT and FQDESV (reference sequence). Deletions cut 8 bases from V and 1 base from J, with 11 bases between. CDR3 bases: TGTGCCAGCGAGGACAGAACGAACACTGAAGCTTTCTTT. Protein: CASEDRTNTEAFF.

The table lists this clone with a few counts. The rearrangement links TRBV6-1 to TRBJ1-1; perhaps TRBD1 as D (6 bases). This CDR3 is built from 14 residues. V was trimmed by 6 bases and J by 5 bases, leaving 16 bases between them. Germline lookup yields CDR1 MNHNS and CDR2 SASEGT. CDR3 loop: CASSPSGVVTEAFF. The CDR3 DNA reads TGTGCCAGCAGCCCTTCAGGGGTAGTGACTGAAGCTTTCTTT.